Included here is one T cell receptor beta chain sequence, with context. CDR1 and CDR2 from the germline V gene are MDHEN and SYDVKM. The CDR3 extends over 14 amino acids. V was cut by 3 bases and J by 1 base, with 6 bases left in between. This specimen comes from a study of brain T cells in children with intractable seizures. TCRdb's copy holds only in-frame clones and misses some; the assay was immunoSEQ multiplex PCR. This table holds 62,000 or so clones, about 96% found once. This receptor was taken from a boy younger than two with focal cortical dysplasia and intractable seizures. The sequenced sample was peripheral blood, obtained at surgery. V usage is TRBV28 and J usage is TRBJ1-4; no reliable D call. The DNA for the CDR3 is TGTGCCAGCAGTTTTCTGGGAACTAATGAAAAACTGTTTTTT. Translated, it gives CASSFLGTNEKLFF.